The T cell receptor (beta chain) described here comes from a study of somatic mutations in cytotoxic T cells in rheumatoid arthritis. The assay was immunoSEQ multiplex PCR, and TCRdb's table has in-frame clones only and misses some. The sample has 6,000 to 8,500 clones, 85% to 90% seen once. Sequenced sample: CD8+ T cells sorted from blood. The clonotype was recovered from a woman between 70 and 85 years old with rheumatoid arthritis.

CDR3 in DNA: TGTGCCAGCAGCGTAGGATCCCTCGGTGAGCAGTTCTTC. Translated, it gives CASSVGSLGEQFF. V is TRBV9 and J is TRBJ2-1; D is ambiguous. This CDR3 spans 13 amino acids. Trimming stripped 0 bases from V and 9 bases from J, with 10 bases between. The germline V gene has CDR1 SGDLS and CDR2 YYNGEE.